A selection of T cell receptor beta chains follows, all from one sample in a study of blood T cell repertoires in COVID-19. Measured with immunoSEQ multiplex PCR; TCRdb has only the in-frame clones, and not every one. The sample records about 150,000 clones, approximately 87% being singletons. Sequenced sample: peripheral blood. The source is an older woman with acute or convalescent COVID-19. The CDR3 runs from the conserved cysteine through the conserved F or W. D genes are given only for firm matches. Expanded clones get a size class; other rows say once, few or many, or leave the size out.

TRBV19	TRBJ1-2	NA	NA	15	CASTIDPGVFYGYTF	TGTGCCAGTACCATAGATCCAGGCGTCTTCTATGGCTACACCTTC
TRBV4-3	TRBJ1-2	NA	NA	15	CASSQEMGTWGGYTF	TGCGCCAGCAGCCAAGAGATGGGAACGTGGGGCGGCTACACCTTC
TRBV11-2	TRBJ1-6	NA	NA	13	CASSSFSVSTLHF	TGTGCCAGCAGCTCTTTTTCAGTGTCGACCCTCCACTTT
TRBV28	TRBJ2-5	NA	few	12	CASRTTGETQYF	TGTGCCAGCAGGACGACAGGAGAGACCCAGTACTTC
TRBV7-9	TRBJ2-5	TRBD2	NA	15	CASSPGLAGAETQYF	TGTGCCAGCAGCCCGGGACTAGCGGGAGCAGAGACCCAGTACTTC
TRBV19	TRBJ1-2	TRBD1	NA	11	CASRTGGGYTF	TGTGCCAGTAGGACAGGGGGCGGCTACACCTTC
TRBV2	TRBJ1-5	NA	NA	13	CASRLDSNQPQHF	TGTGCCAGTCGACTGGATAGCAATCAGCCCCAGCATTTT
TRBV12-3/TRBV12-4	TRBJ1-2	NA	NA	13	CASSLGANYGYTF	TGTGCCAGCAGTTTGGGAGCTAACTATGGCTACACCTTC
TRBV29-1	TRBJ2-1	TRBD1	NA	12	CSGIIRGLEQFF	TGCAGCGGGATAATCAGGGGGCTTGAGCAGTTCTTC
TRBV10-3	TRBJ2-5	TRBD1	NA	15	CAISDWTGERETQYF	TGTGCCATCAGTGATTGGACAGGGGAGCGGGAGACCCAGTACTTC
TRBV6-1	TRBJ1-1	NA	NA	12	CASSETRTAAFF	TGTGCCAGCAGTGAGACGAGGACAGCAGCTTTCTTT
TRBV13	TRBJ1-5	NA	NA	16	CASSLNRGSSNQPQHF	TGTGCCAGCAGCTTAAACCGCGGGTCTAGCAATCAGCCCCAGCATTTT
TRBV5-1	TRBJ2-5	TRBD1	NA	13	CASSLQGRETQYF	TGCGCCAGCAGCTTACAGGGGAGAGAGACCCAGTACTTC
TRBV6-6	TRBJ2-1	TRBD1	NA	13	CASSRDSHNEQFF	TGTGCCAGCAGTCGGGACAGCCACAATGAGCAGTTCTTC
TRBV5-6	TRBJ1-1	NA	NA	16	CASSFRRRQANTEAFF	TGTGCCAGCAGCTTCCGACGCCGACAGGCGAACACTGAAGCTTTCTTT
TRBV6-5	TRBJ2-5	NA	few	14	CASRISARRETQYF	TGTGCCAGCAGAATCTCGGCCCGGAGAGAGACCCAGTACTTC
TRBV19	TRBJ2-1	TRBD2	NA	15	CASSGFGGSNNEQFF	TGTGCCAGTAGTGGGTTCGGCGGGAGTAATAATGAGCAGTTCTTC
TRBV7-8	TRBJ2-5	TRBD1	NA	14	CASSPNRGRETQYF	TGTGCCAGCAGCCCTAACAGGGGGCGGGAGACCCAGTACTTC
TRBV7-9	TRBJ2-1	TRBD1	NA	16	CASSLWTGAFYNEQFF	TGTGCCAGCAGCTTATGGACAGGGGCTTTTTACAATGAGCAGTTCTTC
TRBV3-1/TRBV3-2	TRBJ1-2	TRBD1	NA	19	CASSQAPGTGGVGNYGYTF	TGTGCCAGCAGCCAGGCCCCCGGGACAGGAGGAGTCGGGAACTATGGCTACACCTTC
TRBV4-3	TRBJ1-2	NA	once	18	CASSGGDGRSPLDYGYTF	TGCGCCAGCAGCGGGGGGGATGGGAGGTCGCCCTTGGATTATGGCTACACCTTC
TRBV7-6	TRBJ1-6	TRBD1	NA	16	CASSSTGTGYNSPLHF	TGTGCCAGCAGCTCCACCGGGACAGGCTATAATTCACCCCTCCACTTT
TRBV9	TRBJ1-2	NA	NA	15	CASSVGTGTLYGYTF	TGTGCCAGCAGCGTGGGTACAGGGACGCTCTATGGCTACACCTTC
TRBV3-1/TRBV3-2	TRBJ1-3	NA	few	16	CASSPSGGRWGNTIYF	TGTGCCAGCAGCCCCAGCGGGGGGAGGTGGGGAAACACCATATATTTT
TRBV4-1	TRBJ2-1	NA	NA	17	CASSRRAPGLPDNEQFF	TGCGCCAGCAGCCGGCGCGCCCCGGGACTGCCCGACAATGAGCAGTTCTTC